Listed below are T cell receptor beta chains from one sample, sequenced in a study of cytomegalovirus exposure and HLA in healthy donors. TCRdb's table, derived via immunoSEQ multiplex PCR, lists solely in-frame clones and lacks some. The repertoire holds 250,000 to 300,000 clones, with around 90% as singletons. Sequencing was done on a sample of PBMCs. These receptors all come from a woman under 30 in good health and CMV-seronegative. CDR3s include the opening cysteine and the closing phenylalanine or tryptophan. Fields, in order: clone size, V gene, J gene, CDR3 protein. The size of a clone is reported for some rows only, either as once, few or many, or as a class for expanded clones.

NA,TRBV28,TRBJ2-1,CASSPLPGTGGSVYNEQFF
few,TRBV6-6,TRBJ2-7,CATQTGFEQYF
NA,TRBV27,TRBJ1-2,CASSLGNRAGYTF
few,TRBV9,TRBJ1-2,CASSVGQGDGYTF
NA,TRBV7-9,TRBJ1-1,CASRATVNTEAFF
once,TRBV6-1,TRBJ2-7,CASSDKGRESSYEQYF
NA,TRBV5-1,TRBJ1-2,CASSLGEIYGYTF
NA,TRBV4-1,TRBJ1-1,CASSQGRAGMVEAFF
NA,TRBV11-2,TRBJ1-4,CASSLSTENLSGKLFF
NA,TRBV18,TRBJ2-1,CASSHGASGGGGEQFF
NA,TRBV2,TRBJ1-5,CASSEGPINQPQHF
NA,TRBV28,TRBJ2-7,CASSFGSYEQYF
NA,TRBV9,TRBJ2-5,CASSVAPGHLQETQYF
NA,TRBV18,TRBJ2-7,CASSSGQGAREQYF
few,TRBV6-1,TRBJ1-6,CASSLQGESLHF
NA,TRBV28,TRBJ2-1,CASIPNGLRVRNEQFF
NA,TRBV27,TRBJ2-6,CASRTVAGANVLTF
NA,TRBV6-1,TRBJ1-2,CASSSTGFYGYTF
NA,TRBV10-1,TRBJ2-1,CASSEFSGGTNEQFF
NA,TRBV19,TRBJ1-5,CASTTTRDRGNQPQHF
NA,TRBV7-3,TRBJ2-1,CASSLTLGASYNEQFF
once,TRBV4-2,TRBJ2-3,CASSQPDGGADTQYF
NA,TRBV7-2,TRBJ2-5,CASSARQAETQYF
NA,TRBV5-1,TRBJ1-2,CASSLGPRFLYGYTF
NA,TRBV19,TRBJ1-1,CASSLTQSYTEAFF
NA,TRBV7-2,TRBJ2-3,CASSLNLWTSGGVDTQYF
NA,TRBV27,TRBJ1-1,CASSSTGGLKAFF
NA,TRBV2,TRBJ2-5,CASRLSRVETQYF
NA,TRBV18,TRBJ1-5,CASSNDRSVGQPQHF
NA,TRBV7-9,TRBJ1-2,CASSLERTGVDYGYTF
NA,TRBV6-5,TRBJ2-6,CASSKEGSGANVLTF
NA,TRBV7-6,TRBJ2-1,CASSVRRGTANNEQFF
NA,TRBV11-2,TRBJ1-1,CASSRISRREAFF
NA,TRBV27,TRBJ1-2,CASSPGGGVPLNYGYTF
NA,TRBV5-1,TRBJ1-2,CASSLVVGGDYGYTF
NA,TRBV2,TRBJ2-2,CATSGQGAVGELFF
NA,TRBV19,TRBJ2-4,CASSILGRPKNIQYF
NA,TRBV5-4,TRBJ1-1,CASSFTGTEAFF
NA,TRBV4-3,TRBJ1-2,CASSQALAGNYGYTF
NA,TRBV18,TRBJ1-5,CASSPADNQPQHF
NA,TRBV18,TRBJ2-1,CASSLGQGLYNEQFF
NA,TRBV28,TRBJ1-1,CASSPPPENTEAFF
NA,TRBV6-1,TRBJ2-5,CASSESGGRTQYF
NA,TRBV7-6,TRBJ1-2,CASSSGKLGQGNYGYTF
NA,TRBV11-2,TRBJ1-6,CASSGRSGGNSPLHF
few,TRBV7-9,TRBJ1-1,CASSLVQGDTEAFF